The subject of this entry is one TCR beta chain. The antigen is not known. This is likely a read error, given that the CDR3 carries no conserved phenylalanine or tryptophan at its end. General study results and limits: Whole repertoires were not studied in the larger cohort, only one V-J beta rearrangement. Tumor Tregs overlapped most with tumor, then blood, naive CD4+ cells.

Germline CDR1 and CDR2: DFQATT and SNEGSKA (reference sequence). The CDR3 runs to 12 residues. TCRdb reanalysed the 5' RACE reads using MiXCR and keeps one entry per CDR3 protein. The table has roughly 9,100 distinct CDR3 sequences, under 70% seen once. Treg sorting used a CD4+CD25+CD127-/low gate. The clonotype originates from a female donor with breast cancer. V and J are TRBV20-1 and TRBJ1-2; D is uncertain. Sequencing was done on a sample of Tregs sorted from a lymph node. The CDR3 spells CRLTDGDYGYTL. The CDR3 nucleotides are TGCAGGCTGACCGACGGTGATTATGGCTACACCCTC.